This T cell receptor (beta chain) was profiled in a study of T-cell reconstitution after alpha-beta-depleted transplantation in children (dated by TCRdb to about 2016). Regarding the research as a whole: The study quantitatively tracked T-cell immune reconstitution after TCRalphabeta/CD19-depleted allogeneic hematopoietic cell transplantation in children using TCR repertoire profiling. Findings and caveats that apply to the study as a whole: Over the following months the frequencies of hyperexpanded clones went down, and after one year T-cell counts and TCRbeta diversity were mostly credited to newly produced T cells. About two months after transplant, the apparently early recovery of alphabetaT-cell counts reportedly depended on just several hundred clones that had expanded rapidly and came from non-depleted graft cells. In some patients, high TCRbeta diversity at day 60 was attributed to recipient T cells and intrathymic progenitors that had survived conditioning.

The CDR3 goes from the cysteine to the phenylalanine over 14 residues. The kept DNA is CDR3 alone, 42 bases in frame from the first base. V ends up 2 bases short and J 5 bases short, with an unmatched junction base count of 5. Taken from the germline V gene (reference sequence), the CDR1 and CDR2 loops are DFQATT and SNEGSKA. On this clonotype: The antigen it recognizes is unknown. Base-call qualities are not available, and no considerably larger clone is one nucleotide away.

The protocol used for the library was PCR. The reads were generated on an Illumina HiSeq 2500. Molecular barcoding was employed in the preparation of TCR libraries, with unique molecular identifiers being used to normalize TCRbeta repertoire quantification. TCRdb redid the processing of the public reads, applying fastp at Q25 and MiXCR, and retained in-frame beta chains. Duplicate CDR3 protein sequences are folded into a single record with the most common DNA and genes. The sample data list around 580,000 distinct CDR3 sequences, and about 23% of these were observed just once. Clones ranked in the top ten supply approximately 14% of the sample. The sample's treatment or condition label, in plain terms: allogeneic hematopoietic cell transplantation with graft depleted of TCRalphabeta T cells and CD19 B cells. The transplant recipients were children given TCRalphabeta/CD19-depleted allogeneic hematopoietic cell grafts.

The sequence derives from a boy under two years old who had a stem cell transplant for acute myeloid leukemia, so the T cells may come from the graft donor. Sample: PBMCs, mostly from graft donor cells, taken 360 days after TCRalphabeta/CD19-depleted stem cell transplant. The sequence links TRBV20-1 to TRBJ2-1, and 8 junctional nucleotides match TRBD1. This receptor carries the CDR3 CSARHRGSHNEQFF. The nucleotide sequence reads TGCAGTGCTAGACACAGGGGGAGTCACAATGAGCAGTTCTTC.